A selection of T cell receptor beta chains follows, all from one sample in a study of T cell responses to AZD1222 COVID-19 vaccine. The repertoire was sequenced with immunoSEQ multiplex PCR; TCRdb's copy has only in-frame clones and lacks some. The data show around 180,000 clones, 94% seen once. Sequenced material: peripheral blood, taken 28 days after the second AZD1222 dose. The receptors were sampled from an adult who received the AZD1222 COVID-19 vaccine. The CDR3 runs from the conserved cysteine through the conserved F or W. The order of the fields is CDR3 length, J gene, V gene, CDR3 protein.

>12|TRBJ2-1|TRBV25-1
CASSEGFYEQFF
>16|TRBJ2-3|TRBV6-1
CASSGWTGGITDTQYF
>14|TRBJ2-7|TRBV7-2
CASSPPGQTYEQYF
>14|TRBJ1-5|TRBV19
CASSITGGRQPQHF
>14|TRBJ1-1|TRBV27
CASSLSGVRTEAFF
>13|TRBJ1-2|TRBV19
CASSIKGIYGYTF
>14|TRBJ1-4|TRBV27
CASSEQRTNEKLFF
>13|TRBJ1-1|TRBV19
CASSYTKNTEAFF
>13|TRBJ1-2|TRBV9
CASSPEPLYGYTF
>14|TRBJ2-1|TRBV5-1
CASSYPTGENEQFF
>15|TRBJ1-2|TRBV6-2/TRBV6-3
CASSPLAGANYGYTF
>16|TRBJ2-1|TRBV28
CASSKTLAGVVHEQFF
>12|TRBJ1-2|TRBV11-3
CASSAGVSGYTF
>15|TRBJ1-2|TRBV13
CASSLWGDMTGGYTF
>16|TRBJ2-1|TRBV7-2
CASSLEGLAGGREQFF
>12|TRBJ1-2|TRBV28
CASRTGVYGYTF
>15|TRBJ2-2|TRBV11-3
CASSLSRDVLGELFF
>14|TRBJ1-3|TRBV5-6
CASSHWTAGNTIYF
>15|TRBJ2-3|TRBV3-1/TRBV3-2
CASSPFGGSTDTQYF
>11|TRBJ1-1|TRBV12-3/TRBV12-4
CAITRNTEAFF
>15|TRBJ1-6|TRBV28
CASSYMSSYNSPLHF
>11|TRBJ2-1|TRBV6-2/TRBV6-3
CASSYGNEQFF
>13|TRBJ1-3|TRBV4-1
CASSQEALNTIYF
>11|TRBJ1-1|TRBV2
CANRRDTEAFF
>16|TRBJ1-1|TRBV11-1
CASSYHPQGLYTEAFF
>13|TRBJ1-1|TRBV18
CASSPGAGTEAFF
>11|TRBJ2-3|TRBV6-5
CASTQTDTQYF
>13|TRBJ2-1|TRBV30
CAWSWMTYNEQFF
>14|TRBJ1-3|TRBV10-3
CAATGTGASNTIYF
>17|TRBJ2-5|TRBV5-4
CASSLTGLGYTQETQYF
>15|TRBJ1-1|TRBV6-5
CASRGPSRKNTEAFF
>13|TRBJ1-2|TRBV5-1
CASSLGDRSGYTF
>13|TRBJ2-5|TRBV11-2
CASSGGSRETQYF
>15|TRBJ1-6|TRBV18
CASSPQGARNSPLHF
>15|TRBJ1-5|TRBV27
CASSKRPNSNQPQHF
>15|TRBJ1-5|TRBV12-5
CASAYSGGSNQPQHF
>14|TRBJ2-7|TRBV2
CASSERTLTYEQYF
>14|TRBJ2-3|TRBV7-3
CASSATGGRDTQYF
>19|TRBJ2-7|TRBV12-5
CASGLPTGASLHRFYEQYF
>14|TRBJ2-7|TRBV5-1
CASSFVGSSYEQYF
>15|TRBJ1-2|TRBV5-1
CASSLDGTGDYGYTF
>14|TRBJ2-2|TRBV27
CASSLSYNTGELFF